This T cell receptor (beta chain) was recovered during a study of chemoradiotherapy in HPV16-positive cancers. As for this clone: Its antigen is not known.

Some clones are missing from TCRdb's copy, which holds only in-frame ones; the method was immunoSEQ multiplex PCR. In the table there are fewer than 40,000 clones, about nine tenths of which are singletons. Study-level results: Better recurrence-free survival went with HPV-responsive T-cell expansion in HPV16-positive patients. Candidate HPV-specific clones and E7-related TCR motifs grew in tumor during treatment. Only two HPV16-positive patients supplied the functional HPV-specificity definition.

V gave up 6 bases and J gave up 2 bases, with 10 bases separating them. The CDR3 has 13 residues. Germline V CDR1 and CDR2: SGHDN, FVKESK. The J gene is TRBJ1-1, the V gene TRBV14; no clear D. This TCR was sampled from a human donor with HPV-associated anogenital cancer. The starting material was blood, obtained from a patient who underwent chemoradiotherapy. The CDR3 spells CASRVQRNTEAFF. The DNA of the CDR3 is TGTGCCAGCAGGGTACAGAGAAACACTGAAGCTTTCTTT.